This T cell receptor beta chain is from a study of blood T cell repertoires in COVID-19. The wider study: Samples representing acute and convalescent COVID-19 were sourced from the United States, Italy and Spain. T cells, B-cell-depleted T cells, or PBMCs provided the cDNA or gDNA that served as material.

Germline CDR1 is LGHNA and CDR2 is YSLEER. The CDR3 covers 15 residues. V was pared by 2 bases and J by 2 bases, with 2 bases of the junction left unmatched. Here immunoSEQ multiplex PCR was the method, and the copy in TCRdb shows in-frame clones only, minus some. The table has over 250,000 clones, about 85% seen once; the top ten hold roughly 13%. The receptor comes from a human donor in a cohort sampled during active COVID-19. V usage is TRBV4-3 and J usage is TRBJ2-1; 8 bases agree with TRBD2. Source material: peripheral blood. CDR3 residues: CASSQSGSPYNEQFF. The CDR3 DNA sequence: TGCGCCAGCAGCCAAAGCGGGAGCCCCTACAATGAGCAGTTCTTC.